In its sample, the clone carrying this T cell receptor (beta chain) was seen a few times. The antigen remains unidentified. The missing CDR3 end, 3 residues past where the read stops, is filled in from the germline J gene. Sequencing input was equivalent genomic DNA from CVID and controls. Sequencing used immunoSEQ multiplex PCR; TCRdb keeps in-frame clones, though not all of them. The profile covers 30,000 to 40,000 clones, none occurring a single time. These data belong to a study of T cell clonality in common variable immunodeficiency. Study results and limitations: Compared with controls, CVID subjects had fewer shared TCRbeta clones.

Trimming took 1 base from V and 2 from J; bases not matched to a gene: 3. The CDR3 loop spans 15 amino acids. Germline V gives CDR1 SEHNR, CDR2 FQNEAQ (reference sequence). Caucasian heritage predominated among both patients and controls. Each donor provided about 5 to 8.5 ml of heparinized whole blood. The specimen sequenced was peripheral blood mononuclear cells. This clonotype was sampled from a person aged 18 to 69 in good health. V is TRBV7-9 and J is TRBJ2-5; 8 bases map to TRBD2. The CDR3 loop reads CASSLGRGAQETQYF. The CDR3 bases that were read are TGTGCCAGCAGCTTAGGGCGGGGGGCACAAGAGACC.